The clone carrying this T cell receptor (beta chain) was observed a handful of times. As yet, its antigen is unknown. Deletions cut 0 bases from V and 8 bases from J, with 13 bases between. This CDR3 has 14 amino acids. Germline V gives CDR1 SGHTA, CDR2 FQGTGA. This specimen belongs to a study of cytomegalovirus exposure and HLA in healthy donors. Study-wide points: Relative to the 666-donor mean, N-insertions were reportedly fewer in an Asian-associated ancestry cluster in a later analysis. When the data were analyzed later, several of the most significant clusters appeared to be linked to common viral pathogens. Most TCR beta V segments were productive about 90% or about 30% of the time in an earlier analysis.

Both 60 Vbeta primers and 13 Jbeta primers went into the PCR. Under the authors' procedure: About 10 million of tens of millions of unique TCR beta chains were shared, per a later count. TCRdb keeps only in-frame clones here, not all; method: immunoSEQ multiplex PCR. V, J and clone size reflect that table, while D and trimming were determined from the DNA. The sample has about 160,000 clones; about 85% are singletons. The rearrangement uses TRBV7-3 and TRBJ1-2; a possible D gene is TRBD1 (6 bases). The specimen was PBMCs. This receptor was taken from a male donor in good health and CMV-seropositive. DNA of the CDR3: TGTGCCAGCAGCTTAACGACAGGCTCGGGAGGCTACACCTTC. Translation: CASSLTTGSGGYTF.